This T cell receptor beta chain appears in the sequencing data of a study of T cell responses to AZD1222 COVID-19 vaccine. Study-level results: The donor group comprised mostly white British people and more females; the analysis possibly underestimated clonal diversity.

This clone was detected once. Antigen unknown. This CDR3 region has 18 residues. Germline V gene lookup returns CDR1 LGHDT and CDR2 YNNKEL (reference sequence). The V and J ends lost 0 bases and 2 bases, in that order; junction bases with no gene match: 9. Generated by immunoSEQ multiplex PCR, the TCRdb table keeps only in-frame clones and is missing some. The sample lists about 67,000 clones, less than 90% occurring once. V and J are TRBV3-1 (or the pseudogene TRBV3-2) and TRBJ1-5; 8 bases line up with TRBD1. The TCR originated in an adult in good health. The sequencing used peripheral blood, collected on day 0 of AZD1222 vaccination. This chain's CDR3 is CASSQDLQGVRGNQPQHF. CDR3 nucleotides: TGTGCCAGCAGCCAAGATTTACAGGGGGTAAGGGGCAATCAGCCCCAGCATTTT.